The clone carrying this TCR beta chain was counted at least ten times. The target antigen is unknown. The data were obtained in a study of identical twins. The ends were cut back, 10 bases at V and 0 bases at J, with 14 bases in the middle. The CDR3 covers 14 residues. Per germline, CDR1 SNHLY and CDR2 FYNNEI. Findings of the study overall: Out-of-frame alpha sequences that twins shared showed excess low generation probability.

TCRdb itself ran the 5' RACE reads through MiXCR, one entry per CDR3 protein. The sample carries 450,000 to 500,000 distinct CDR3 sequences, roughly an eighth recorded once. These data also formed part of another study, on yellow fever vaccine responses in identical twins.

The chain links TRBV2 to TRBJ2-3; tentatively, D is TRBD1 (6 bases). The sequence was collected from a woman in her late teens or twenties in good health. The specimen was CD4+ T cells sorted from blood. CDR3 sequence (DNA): TGTGCCACAACGACAGGTCGTAGCACAGATACGCAGTATTTT. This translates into CATTTGRSTDTQYF.